This T cell receptor beta chain was observed in a study of T cell responses to AZD1222 COVID-19 vaccine. Study conclusions and caveats: Vaccine-associated CD4 TCRs ranged over spike, dominating at 160-218 and 743-854. Rises in breadth and depth of Spike-specific TCRs came after two AZD1222 doses. AZD1222 recipients seropositive at baseline numbered only five to seven.

In germline, CDR1 is LNHNV, CDR2 YYDKDF (reference sequence). The CDR3 extends over 15 amino acids. V lost 1 base and J 4 bases, leaving 10 bases between the germline ends. As concerns this clone: The antigen remains undetermined.

Method: immunoSEQ multiplex PCR; TCRdb's copy keeps in-frame clones and lacks some. The top ten hold about 5% of the sample, which has fewer than 140,000 clones, around 90% seen once. This TCR was recovered from an adult in good health. This chain links TRBV15 with TRBJ2-2, with a possible D match to TRBD1 (6 bases). The sequencing here drew on peripheral blood, taken on day 0 of AZD1222 vaccination. CDR3 in DNA: TGTGCCACCAGCAGAGGAACAGGGATCACCGGGGAGCTGTTTTTT. Its protein product is CATSRGTGITGELFF.